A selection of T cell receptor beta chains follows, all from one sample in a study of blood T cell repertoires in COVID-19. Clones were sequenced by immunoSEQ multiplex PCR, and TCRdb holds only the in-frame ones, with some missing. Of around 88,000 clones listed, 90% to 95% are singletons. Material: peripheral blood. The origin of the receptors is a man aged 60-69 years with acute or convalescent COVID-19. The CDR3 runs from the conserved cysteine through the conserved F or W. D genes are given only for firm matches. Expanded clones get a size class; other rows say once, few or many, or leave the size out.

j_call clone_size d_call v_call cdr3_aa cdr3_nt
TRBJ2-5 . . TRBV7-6 CASSLFQTGETQYF TGTGCCAGCAGCTTATTCCAGACGGGAGAGACCCAGTACTTC
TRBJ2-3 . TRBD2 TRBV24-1 CATSGTGLASDTQYF TGTGCCACCAGTGGAACGGGACTAGCTTCAGATACGCAGTATTTT
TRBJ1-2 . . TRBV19 CASRTGNYGYTF TGTGCCAGTAGAACAGGGAACTATGGCTACACCTTC
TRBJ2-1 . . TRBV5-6 CASSSVDEQFF TGTGCCAGCAGCTCGGTGGATGAGCAGTTCTTC
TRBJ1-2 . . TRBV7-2 CASSKNSDVNYGYTF TGTGCCAGCAGCAAAAACAGTGATGTTAACTATGGCTACACCTTC
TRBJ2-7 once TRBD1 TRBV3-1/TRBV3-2 CASSQEGTGVEQYF TGTGCCAGCAGCCAAGAAGGGACAGGGGTAGAGCAGTACTTC
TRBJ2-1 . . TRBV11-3 CASSLDSRAGDDEQFF TGTGCCAGCAGCTTGGATTCCCGGGCAGGGGACGATGAGCAGTTCTTC
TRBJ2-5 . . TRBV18 CASSPVRGSLIETQYF TGTGCCAGCTCACCGGTTCGGGGTTCTCTCATCGAGACCCAGTACTTC
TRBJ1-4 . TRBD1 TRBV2 CASSETGAGNEKLFF TGTGCCAGCAGTGAAACAGGGGCGGGAAATGAAAAACTGTTTTTT
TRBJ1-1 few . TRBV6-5 CASSLREVGTEAFF TGTGCCAGCAGCCTCAGGGAAGTAGGAACTGAAGCTTTCTTT